This T cell receptor (beta chain) was sequenced in a study of vaccination effects on CD4 cells after COVID-19. General study findings and limits: Newly vaccine-induced clones made up most of the convalescents' post-vaccine spike-reactive clones.

Repertoires were generated with immunoSEQ multiplex PCR, while TCRdb's copy carries only in-frame clones and drops some. The table records 63,000 or so clones, 73% of them present only once. ViraFEST assay sequencing came after antigen-specific CD4+ T cells were expanded with viral peptide pools. CD4+ T cell isolation took place after 10 days of culture. Between March and December 2020, the person had a SARS-CoV-2 infection that PCR confirmed. A few million PBMC per well received approximately 10 IU/ml IL-2 and 9 to 10 ug/ml peptides in culture. A peptide pool from HIV-1 Nef constituted the negative control culture. The V end lost 2 bases, the J end lost 1 base, and 25 bases lay between the germline ends. The length of the CDR3 is 20 residues. CDR1 is SGHKS and CDR2 is YYEKEE in the germline V gene (reference sequence). Details on this clone: As yet, its antigen is unknown.

Source: CD4+ T cells from PBMCs cultured with HIV peptides, taken before COVID-19 vaccination. The subset: HIV-1 Nef peptide pool negative control/reference culture. The TCR originated in a human donor who had a prior SARS-CoV-2 infection. The chain joins TRBV5-5 to TRBJ1-5, with no clear D. CDR3: CASSLISWIPSRRSNQPQHF. The CDR3 bases are TGTGCCAGCAGCTTAATTTCTTGGATACCATCCCGGAGAAGCAATCAGCCCCAGCATTTT.